The source of this T cell receptor (beta chain) is a study of post-analysis software for immune sequencing data. Points from the study as a whole: Among roughly 5 TRBV segments more frequent in patients than controls were TRBV5-6, TRBV5-1 and TRBV20-1.

Unique molecular identifiers were carried by the TCR beta cDNA libraries. MiXCR was run by TCRdb on the PCR reads, yielding one entry per CDR3 protein. This table has about 500,000 distinct CDR3 sequences, under 55% appearing once. The V end was cut by 4 bases, the J end by 3 bases, with 9 bases between. Germline CDR1 is SEHNR and CDR2 is FQNEAQ (reference sequence). The CDR3 loop spans 13 amino acids. With regard to this clonotype: Its cognate antigen is unknown.

The V gene is TRBV7-9, the J gene TRBJ1-1; possible D gene TRBD1, 5 bases. This sequence was found in a girl under 18 with multiple sclerosis. Material for sequencing was blood. The CDR3 coding sequence is TGTGCCAGCAGCTATGGGGGAGACACTGAAGCTTTCTTT. Its translation: CASSYGGDTEAFF.